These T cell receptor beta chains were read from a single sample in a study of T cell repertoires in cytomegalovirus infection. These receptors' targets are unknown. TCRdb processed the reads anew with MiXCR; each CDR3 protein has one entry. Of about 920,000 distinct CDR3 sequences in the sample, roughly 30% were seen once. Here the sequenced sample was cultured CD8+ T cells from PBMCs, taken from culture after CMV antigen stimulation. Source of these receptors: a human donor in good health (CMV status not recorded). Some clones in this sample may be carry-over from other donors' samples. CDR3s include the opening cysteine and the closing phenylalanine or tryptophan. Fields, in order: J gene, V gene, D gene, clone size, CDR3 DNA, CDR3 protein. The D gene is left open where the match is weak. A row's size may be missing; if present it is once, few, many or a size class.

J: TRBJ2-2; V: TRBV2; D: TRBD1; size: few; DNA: TGTGCCCGTCGACAGGGGAACACCGGGGAGCTGTTTTTT; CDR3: CARRQGNTGELFF
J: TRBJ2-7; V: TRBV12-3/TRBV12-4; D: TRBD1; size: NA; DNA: TGTGCCAACAGTTTAGGCCCCCTGGGACAGGGTGCCCTCTGGGAGCAGTACTTC; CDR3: CANSLGPLGQGALWEQYF
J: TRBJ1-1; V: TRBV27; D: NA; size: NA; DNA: TGTGCCAGCACCGACGGAGGGGGGGGGACTGAAGCTTTCTTT; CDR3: CASTDGGGGTEAFF
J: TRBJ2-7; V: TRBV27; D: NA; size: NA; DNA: TGTGCCAGCAGTCCATCCGGGGGACCCATATACGAGCAGTACTTC; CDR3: CASSPSGGPIYEQYF
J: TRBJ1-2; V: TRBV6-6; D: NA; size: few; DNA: TGTGCCAGCAGTCCGGGGTTTAACTATGGCTACACCTTC; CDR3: CASSPGFNYGYTF
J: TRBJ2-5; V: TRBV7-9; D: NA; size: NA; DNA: TGTGCCAGCAGAGAAAAAGAGACCCAGTACTTC; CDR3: CASREKETQYF
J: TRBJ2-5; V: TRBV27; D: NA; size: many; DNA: TGTGCCAGCAGTTCCCGGACGGTTCAAGAGACCCAGTACTTC; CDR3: CASSSRTVQETQYF
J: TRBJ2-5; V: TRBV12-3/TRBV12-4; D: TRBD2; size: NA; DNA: TGTGCCAGCAGAGGACTAGCTGTTGAAGAGACCCAGTACTTC; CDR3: CASRGLAVEETQYF
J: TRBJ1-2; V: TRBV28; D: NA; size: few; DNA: TGTGCCAGCAGCGCCCTCGCCACCTACTATGGCTACACCTTC; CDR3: CASSALATYYGYTF
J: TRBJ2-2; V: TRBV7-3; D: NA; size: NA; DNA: TGTGCCAGCAGCCTACTTATGAACACCGGGGAGCTGTTTTTT; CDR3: CASSLLMNTGELFF
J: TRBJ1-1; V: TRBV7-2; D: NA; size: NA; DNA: TGTGCCAGCAGTCCGACCCGCCTTGAAGCTTTCTTT; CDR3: CASSPTRLEAFF
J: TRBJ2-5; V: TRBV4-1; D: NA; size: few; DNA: TGCGCCAGCAGCCAGGCTAGCGTCCTAGGGGAGACCCAGTACTTC; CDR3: CASSQASVLGETQYF
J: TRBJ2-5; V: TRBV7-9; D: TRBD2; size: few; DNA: TGTGCCAGCAGGTCGGGACTAGCGGGGAGAGGGACCCAGTACTTC; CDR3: CASRSGLAGRGTQYF
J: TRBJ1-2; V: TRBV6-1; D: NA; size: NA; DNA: TGTGCCAGCAGTCTCCCGACAGTATCACATTTATTCTATGGCTACACCTTC; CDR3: CASSLPTVSHLFYGYTF
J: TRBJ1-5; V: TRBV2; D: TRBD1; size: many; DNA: TGTGCCAGCAGGACCGGGACAGGGAGCAATCAGCCCCAGCATTTT; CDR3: CASRTGTGSNQPQHF
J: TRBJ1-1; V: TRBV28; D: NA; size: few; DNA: TGTGCCAGCAGCTCGATTTATTCCGGACGGGGGAACACTGAAGCTTTCTTT; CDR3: CASSSIYSGRGNTEAFF
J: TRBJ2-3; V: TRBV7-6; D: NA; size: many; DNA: TGTGCCAGCAGCCTTGGGGGGTTATCGCAGTATTTT; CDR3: CASSLGGLSQYF
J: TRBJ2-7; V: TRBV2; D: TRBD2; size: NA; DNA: TGTGCCAGCAGTGTAAAGCGGGGGGCCTACGAGCAGTACTTC; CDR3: CASSVKRGAYEQYF
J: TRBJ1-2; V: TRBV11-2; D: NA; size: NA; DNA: TGTGCCAGCAGCTTCACCAGCAGGGAATACGGCTACACCTTC; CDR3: CASSFTSREYGYTF
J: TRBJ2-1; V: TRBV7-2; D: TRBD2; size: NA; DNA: TGTGTCAGCAGACCCTCGGGGGGGTACAATGAGCAGTTCTTC; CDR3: CVSRPSGGYNEQFF
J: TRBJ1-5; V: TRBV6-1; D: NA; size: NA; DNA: TGTGCCAGCACTGGAACCGACGGCAATCAGCCCCAGCATTTT; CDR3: CASTGTDGNQPQHF
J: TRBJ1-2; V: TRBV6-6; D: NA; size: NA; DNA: TGTGCCAGCAGTTACAGGGGGTTTAACTATGGCTACACCTTC; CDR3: CASSYRGFNYGYTF
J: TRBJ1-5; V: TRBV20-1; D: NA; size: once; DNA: TGCAGTGCTAGAGATCAGGAGCCCCAGCATTTT; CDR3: CSARDQEPQHF
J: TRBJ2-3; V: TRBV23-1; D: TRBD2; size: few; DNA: TGCGCCAGCAGTCGACTAGCGGGGGTGTCTAGCACAGATACGCAGTATTTT; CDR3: CASSRLAGVSSTDTQYF
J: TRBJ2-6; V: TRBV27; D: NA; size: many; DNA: TGTGCCACCTTATCTGGGGCCAACGTCCTGACTTTC; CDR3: CATLSGANVLTF
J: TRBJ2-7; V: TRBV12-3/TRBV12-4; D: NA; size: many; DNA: TGTGCCAGCAGTCCCCCGGACGGGACCTCCCCCTACGAGCAGTACTTC; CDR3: CASSPPDGTSPYEQYF
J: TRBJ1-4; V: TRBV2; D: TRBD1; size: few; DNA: TGTGCCAGCAGTGAAGGGACAGGGTCCTTAGTTGCAACTAATGAAAAACTGTTTTTT; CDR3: CASSEGTGSLVATNEKLFF
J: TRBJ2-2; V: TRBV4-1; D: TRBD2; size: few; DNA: TGCGCCAGCAGCTCTATGCCGGGGGGGCGGGACACCGGGGAGCTGTTTTTT; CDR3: CASSSMPGGRDTGELFF
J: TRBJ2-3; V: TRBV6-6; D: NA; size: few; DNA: TGTGCCAGCAGTTACTCATTCCCAGATACGCAGTATTTT; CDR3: CASSYSFPDTQYF
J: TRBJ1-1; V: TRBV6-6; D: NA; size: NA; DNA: TGTGCCAGCAGGCACGGCCGGGGAGGGGACAACACTGAAGCTTTCTTT; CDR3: CASRHGRGGDNTEAFF
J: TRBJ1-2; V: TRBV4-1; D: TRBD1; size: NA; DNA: TGCGCCAGCAGCCCTACAGGGGGCGGCGGGCCGGGAGCTAACTATGGCTACACCTTC; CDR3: CASSPTGGGGPGANYGYTF
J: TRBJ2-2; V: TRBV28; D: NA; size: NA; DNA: TGTGCCAGCAGTTGGCACTACTCAACCACCGGGGAGCTGTTTTTT; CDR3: CASSWHYSTTGELFF
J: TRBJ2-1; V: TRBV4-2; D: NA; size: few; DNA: TGTGCCAGCAGCCAAGCAGGGTTGTCCGACAATGAGCAGTTCTTC; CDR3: CASSQAGLSDNEQFF
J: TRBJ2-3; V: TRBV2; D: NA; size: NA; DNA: TGTGCCAGCAGTGAAATCCTAGACACAGATACGCAGTATTTT; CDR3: CASSEILDTDTQYF
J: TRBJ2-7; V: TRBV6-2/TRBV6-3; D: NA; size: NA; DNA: TGTGCCAGCAGTTACTCTCCTCCCAGCTCCTACGAGCAGTACTTC; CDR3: CASSYSPPSSYEQYF
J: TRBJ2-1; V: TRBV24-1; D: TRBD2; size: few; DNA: TGTGCCACCAGTGATTGGACTAGCGGGGGGGACAATGAGCAGTTCTTC; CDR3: CATSDWTSGGDNEQFF
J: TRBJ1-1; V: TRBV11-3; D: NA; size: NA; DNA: TGTGCCAGCAGCTTAGGAGGGTATAATGAAGCTTTCTTT; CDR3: CASSLGGYNEAFF
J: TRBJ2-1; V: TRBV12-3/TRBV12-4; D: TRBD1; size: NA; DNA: TGTGCCAGCACTCCTCATCCGGGACAGGGGGCCTACAATGAGCAGTTCTTC; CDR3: CASTPHPGQGAYNEQFF
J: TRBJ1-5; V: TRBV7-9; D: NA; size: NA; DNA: TGTGCCAGCAGCGGACGACAGAGTTTTCAGCCCCAGCATTTT; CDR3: CASSGRQSFQPQHF
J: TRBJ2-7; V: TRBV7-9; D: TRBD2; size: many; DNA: TGTGCCAGCAGCTTATATAGCGGGGGCTACGAGCAGTACTTC; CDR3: CASSLYSGGYEQYF
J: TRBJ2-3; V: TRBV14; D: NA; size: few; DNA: TGTGCCAGCAGCCAAGGGGGGGCGACCACAGATACGCAGTATTTT; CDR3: CASSQGGATTDTQYF
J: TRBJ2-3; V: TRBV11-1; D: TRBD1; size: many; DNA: TGTGCCAGCAGCTCTTTATCTACCCGGGACAGGGTGACGTATTTT; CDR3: CASSSLSTRDRVTYF
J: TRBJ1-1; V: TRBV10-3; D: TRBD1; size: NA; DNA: TGTGCCGCTACCGGGACAGGGGTCAACACTGAAGCTTTCTTT; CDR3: CAATGTGVNTEAFF
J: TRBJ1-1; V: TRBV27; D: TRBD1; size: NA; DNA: TGTGCCAGCAGCAAGGGGGCGGTCACTGAAGCTTTCTTT; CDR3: CASSKGAVTEAFF
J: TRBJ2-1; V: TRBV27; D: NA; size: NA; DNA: TGTGCCAGCAGTTCAATAACGACACTCAGCTCCTACAATGAGCAGTTCTTC; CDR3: CASSSITTLSSYNEQFF
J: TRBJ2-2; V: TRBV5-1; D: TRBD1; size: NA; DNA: TGCGCCAGCAGCCTACGGACAGGGATAACAGAAACGAACACCGGGGAGCTGTTTTTT; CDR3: CASSLRTGITETNTGELFF
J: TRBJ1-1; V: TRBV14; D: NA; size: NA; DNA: TGTGCCAGCAGCCAAGGGTTCATGGGAAAGGACACTGAAGCTTTCTTT; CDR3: CASSQGFMGKDTEAFF
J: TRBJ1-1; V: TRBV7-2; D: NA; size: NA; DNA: TGTGCCAGCAGCTTAAGGGTTTTGGGCACTGAAGCTTTCTTT; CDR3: CASSLRVLGTEAFF
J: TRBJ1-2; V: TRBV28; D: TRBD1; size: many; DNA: TGTGCCAGCAGTTTGACAGGGGGCGCCCGAGAGGACTATGGCTACACCTTC; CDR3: CASSLTGGAREDYGYTF
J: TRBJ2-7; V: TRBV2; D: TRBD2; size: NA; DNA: TGTGCCAGCAGAATACCGGGACTAGCGGACTCCTACGAGCAGTACTTC; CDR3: CASRIPGLADSYEQYF
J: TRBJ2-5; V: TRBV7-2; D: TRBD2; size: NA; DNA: TGTGCCGTATCAAATTCGTGGGTAGCGGGGGAGGAGACCCAGTACTTC; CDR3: CAVSNSWVAGEETQYF
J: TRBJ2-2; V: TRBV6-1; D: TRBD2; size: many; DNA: TGTGCCAGCAGTGCTCGACGGGGGGACACCGGGGAGCTGTTTTTT; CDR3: CASSARRGDTGELFF
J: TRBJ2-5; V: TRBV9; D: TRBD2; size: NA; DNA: TGTGCCAGCAGCGTAATAGCGGGGGTGGCAGAGACCCAGTACTTC; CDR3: CASSVIAGVAETQYF
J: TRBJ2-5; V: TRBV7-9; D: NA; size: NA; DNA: TGTGCCAGCAGCTTAGCCGGCGTTGAGACCCAGTACTTC; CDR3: CASSLAGVETQYF
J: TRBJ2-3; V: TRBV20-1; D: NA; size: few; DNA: TGCAGTGCTAGAGAGGATTTGGGCACAGATACGCAGTATTTT; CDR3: CSAREDLGTDTQYF
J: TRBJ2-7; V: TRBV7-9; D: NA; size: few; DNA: TGTGCCAGCAGCTTAGCCCGGGGCGAGCAGTACTTC; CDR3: CASSLARGEQYF
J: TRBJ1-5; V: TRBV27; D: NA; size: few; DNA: TGTGCCAGCAGTCCGGCCAGACTTACAGATAGCAATCAGCCCCAGCATTTT; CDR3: CASSPARLTDSNQPQHF